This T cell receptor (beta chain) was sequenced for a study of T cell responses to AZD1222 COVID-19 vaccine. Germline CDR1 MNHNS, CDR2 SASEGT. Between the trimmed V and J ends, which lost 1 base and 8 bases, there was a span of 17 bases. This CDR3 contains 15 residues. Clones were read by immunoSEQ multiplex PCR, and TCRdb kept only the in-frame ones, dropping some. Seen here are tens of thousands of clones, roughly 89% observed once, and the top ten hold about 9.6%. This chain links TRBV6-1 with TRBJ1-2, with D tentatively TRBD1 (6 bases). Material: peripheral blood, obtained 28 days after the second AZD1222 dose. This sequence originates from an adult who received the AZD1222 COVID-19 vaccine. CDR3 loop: CASSEGWDTSGGYTF. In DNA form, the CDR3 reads TGTGCCAGCAGTGAAGGTTGGGACACATCGGGCGGCTACACCTTC.